The 11 T cell receptor beta chains given below trace back to one sample, sequenced in a study of cytomegalovirus exposure and HLA in healthy donors. With 60 Vbeta and 13 Jbeta primers, the PCR was carried out. Measured with immunoSEQ multiplex PCR; TCRdb has only the in-frame clones, and not every one. Of 140,000 or so clones in the sample, 84% were seen once. Material for sequencing was PBMCs. Source of these receptors: a boy under 10 years old in good health and CMV-seronegative.

The chain joins TRBV5-4 to TRBJ1-2, with D perhaps TRBD1 (6 bases). Trimming cost V 0 bases and J 8 bases, with 17 bases left between them. The CDR3 is 15 residues long. The V gene's germline CDR1 is SGHNT and CDR2 YYREEE (reference sequence). Written as DNA, the CDR3 is TGTGCCAGCAGCTTGGCCCTTGATGCAGGGGAGGGCTACACCTTC. Translated, it gives CASSLALDAGEGYTF.

The V and J genes are TRBV27 and TRBJ1-1, with D tentatively TRBD1 (6 bases). Trimming shortened V by 6 bases and J by 6 bases, and 20 bases separated the two germline ends. Germline V CDR1 and CDR2: MNHEY, SMNVEV (reference sequence). The CDR3 totals 15 residues. As DNA, the CDR3 is TGTGCCAGCAGCCTTAGCCCGAACAGGGCCCCTGAAGCTTTCTTT. This codes for CASSLSPNRAPEAFF.

This clone occurred once. The rearrangement uses TRBV9 and TRBJ1-3; D not resolved. Per germline, CDR1 SGDLS and CDR2 YYNGEE. Trimming shortened V by 5 bases and J by 0 bases, and 15 bases separated the two germline ends. This CDR3 spans 16 amino acids. CDR3 coding DNA: TGTGCCAGCAGTCGGACTGAGTCGAACTCTGGAAACACCATATATTTT. Its translation is CASSRTESNSGNTIYF.

V gene TRBV28 combines with J gene TRBJ1-2; D possibly corresponds to TRBD1 (5 bases). Trimming took off 3 bases at V and 3 bases at J, with 5 bases between the two ends. CDR1 MDHEN and CDR2 SYDVKM come from the germline V gene. The CDR3 loop spans 12 amino acids. The CDR3 coding sequence is TGTGCCAGCAGTTTGACAGACTATGGCTACACCTTC. This gives the protein CASSLTDYGYTF.

The V gene is TRBV7-2, the J gene TRBJ2-1; D gene unclear. The CDR3 spans 11 residues. V dropped 1 base and J dropped 11 bases, with 6 bases sitting between them. The V gene's germline CDR1 is SGHTA and CDR2 FQGNSA. The DNA for the CDR3 is TGTGCCAGCAGCTTAGTGCGGAAGCAGTTCTTC. This translates into CASSLVRKQFF. Filled out from reference TRBV7-2 and TRBJ2-1, the complete variable domain reads GAGVSQSPSNKVTEKGKDVELRCDPISGHTALYWYRQSLGQGLEFLIYFQGNSAPDKSGLPSDRFSAERTGGSVSTLTIQRTQQEDSAVYLCASSLVRKQFFGPGTRLTVL.

A word on this clone: The sample contains more than one DNA sequence encoding this CDR3. The chain has TRBV5-4 and TRBJ1-3, with 9 positions matching TRBD1. The CDR3 runs to 14 residues. V lost 4 bases and J lost 5; bases outside the gene matches: 4. Per germline, CDR1 SGHNT and CDR2 YYREEE (reference sequence). DNA of the CDR3: TGTGCCAGCAGCCCGGGACAGGGCCGAAACACCATATATTTT. Protein product: CASSPGQGRNTIYF.

V is TRBV5-1 and J is TRBJ2-6; D perhaps matches TRBD1 (6 bases). Germline V gene sequence: CDR1 SGHRS, CDR2 YFSETQ. V was shortened by 4 bases and J by 5 bases, with 19 bases between the two germline ends. This CDR3 comprises 17 residues. The CDR3 here is CASSGLIRGSRANVLTF. The CDR3 DNA sequence: TGCGCCAGCAGCGGGTTGATCAGGGGTTCTAGGGCCAACGTCCTGACTTTC. The whole variable domain, filled in from reference TRBV5-1 and TRBJ2-6, reads KAGVTQTPRYLIKTRGQQVTLSCSPISGHRSVSWYQQTPGQGLQFLFEYFSETQRNKGNFPGRFSGRQFSNSRSEMNVSTLELGDSALYLCASSGLIRGSRANVLTFGAGSRLTVL.

This chain joins TRBV6-6 and TRBJ2-7; D is undetermined. The germline V and J ends were trimmed by 2 bases and 5 bases, with 16 bases remaining between them. The CDR3 consists of 15 residues. Germline V gene lookup returns CDR1 MNHNY and CDR2 SVGAGI (reference sequence). Here the CDR3 DNA reads TGTGCCAGCAGTTACAGTTTGCGACGTGGAGACGAGCAGTACTTC. Translation: CASSYSLRRGDEQYF.

Of note for this clone: Likely a read error: the CDR3 ends without its conserved phenylalanine or tryptophan. V gene TRBV7-3 combines with J gene TRBJ2-7, with TRBD1 matching 7 bases. The V gene end was trimmed by 5 bases and the J gene end by 8 bases; junction bases not matched to a gene: 12. The CDR3 has 14 amino acids. Per the germline V gene, CDR1 is SGHTA and CDR2 is FQGTGA. This CDR3 is CASSIPGQVRKQYL. In nucleotides, the CDR3 is TGTGCCAGCAGCATACCAGGACAGGTCCGGAAGCAGTACCTC.

The count of this clone is one. The chain has TRBV9 and TRBJ2-1, with D uncertain. Trimming stripped 0 bases from V and 8 bases from J, with 18 bases between. Germline loops: CDR1 SGDLS, CDR2 YYNGEE. This CDR3 region has 16 residues. The CDR3 sequence is CASSVGLAQPLDEQFF. The CDR3 bases are TGTGCCAGCAGCGTAGGTTTGGCACAGCCCCTCGATGAGCAGTTCTTC.

The chain couples TRBV7-9 to TRBJ1-2, with TRBD1 as a possible D gene (6 bases). From germline, CDR1 is SEHNR and CDR2 FQNEAQ (reference sequence). This CDR3 contains 15 residues. The germline V and J ends were trimmed by 4 bases and 4 bases, with 16 bases remaining between them. The CDR3 DNA follows: TGTGCCAGCAGCTATTGGCAGGGGTTAGGCTATGGCTACACCTTC. This sequence encodes CASSYWQGLGYGYTF.